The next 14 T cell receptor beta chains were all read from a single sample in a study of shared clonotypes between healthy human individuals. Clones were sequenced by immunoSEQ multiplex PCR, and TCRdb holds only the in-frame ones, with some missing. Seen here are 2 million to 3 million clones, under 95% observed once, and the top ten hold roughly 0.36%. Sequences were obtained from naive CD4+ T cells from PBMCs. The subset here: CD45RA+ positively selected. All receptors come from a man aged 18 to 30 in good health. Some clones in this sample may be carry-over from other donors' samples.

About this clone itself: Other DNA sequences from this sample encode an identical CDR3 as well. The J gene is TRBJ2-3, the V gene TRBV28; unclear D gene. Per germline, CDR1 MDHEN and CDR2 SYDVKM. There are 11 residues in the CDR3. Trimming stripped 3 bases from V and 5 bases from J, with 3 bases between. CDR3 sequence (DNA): TGTGCCAGCAGTTTGAGAGATACGCAGTATTTT. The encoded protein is CASSLRDTQYF. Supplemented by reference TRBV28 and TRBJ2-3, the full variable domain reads DVKVTQSSRYLVKRTGEKVFLECVQDMDHENMFWYRQDPGLGLRLIYFSYDVKMKEKGDIPEGYSVSREKKERFSLILESASTNQTSMYLCASSLRDTQYFGPGTRLTVL.

For the CDR3, the DNA is TGTGCCAGCAGCCGAGGACAGGGCAGCGGCTACACCTTC. Translated, it gives CASSRGQGSGYTF. The chain combines TRBV7-9 with TRBJ1-2; the match to TRBD1 covers 8 bases. CDR3 length: 13 amino acids. V lost 5 bases to trimming and J lost 8 bases; unmatched junction nucleotides: 7. Germline CDR1 SEHNR, CDR2 FQNEAQ (reference sequence).

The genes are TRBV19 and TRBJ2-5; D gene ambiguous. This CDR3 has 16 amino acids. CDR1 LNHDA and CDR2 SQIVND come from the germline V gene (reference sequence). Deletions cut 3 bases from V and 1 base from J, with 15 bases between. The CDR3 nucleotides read TGTGCCAGTAGTATCCGGGCCAGAACGTCCCAAGAGACCCAGTACTTC. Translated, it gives CASSIRARTSQETQYF.

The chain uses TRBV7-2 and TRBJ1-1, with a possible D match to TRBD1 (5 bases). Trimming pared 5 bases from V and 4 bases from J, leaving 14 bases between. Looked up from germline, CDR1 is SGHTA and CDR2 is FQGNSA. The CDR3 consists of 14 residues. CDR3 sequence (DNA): TGTGCCAGCAGCCGCGAACGGGGCTTCACTGAAGCTTTCTTT. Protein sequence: CASSRERGFTEAFF.

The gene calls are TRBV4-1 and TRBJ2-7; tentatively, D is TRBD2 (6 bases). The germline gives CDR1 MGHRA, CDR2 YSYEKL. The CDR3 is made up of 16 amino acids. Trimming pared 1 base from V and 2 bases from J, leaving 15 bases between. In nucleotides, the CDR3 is TGCGCCAGCAGCCAAGTTTACGGGCGGGGAGCCTACGAGCAGTACTTC. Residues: CASSQVYGRGAYEQYF.

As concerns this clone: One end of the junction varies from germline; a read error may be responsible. The CDR3 spells CASSPGQGALRLNF. The CDR3 region has the DNA TGTGCCAGTAGTCCGGGACAGGGGGCCCTTCGCTTGAACTTC. This chain uses TRBV19 with TRBJ2-7, with TRBD1 identical over 12 bases. CDR3 size: 14 residues. Germline CDR1 is LNHDA and CDR2 is SQIVND (reference sequence).

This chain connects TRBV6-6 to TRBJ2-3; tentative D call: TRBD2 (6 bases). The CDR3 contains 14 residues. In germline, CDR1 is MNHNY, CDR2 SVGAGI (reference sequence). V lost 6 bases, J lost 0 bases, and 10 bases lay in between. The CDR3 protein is CASRSEGSTDTQYF. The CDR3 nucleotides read TGTGCCAGCAGGTCGGAGGGCAGCACAGATACGCAGTATTTT.

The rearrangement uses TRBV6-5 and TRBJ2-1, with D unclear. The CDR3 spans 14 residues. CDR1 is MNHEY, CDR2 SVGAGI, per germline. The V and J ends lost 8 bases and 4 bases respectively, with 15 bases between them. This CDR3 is CASRVVLAYNEQFF. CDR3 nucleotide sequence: TGTGCCAGCCGTGTGGTCCTGGCTTACAATGAGCAGTTCTTC.

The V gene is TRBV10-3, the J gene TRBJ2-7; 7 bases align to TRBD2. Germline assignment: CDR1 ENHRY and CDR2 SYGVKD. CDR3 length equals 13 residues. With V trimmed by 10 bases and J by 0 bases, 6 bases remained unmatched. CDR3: CATGGMRSYEQYF. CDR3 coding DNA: TGTGCCACGGGGGGTATGCGCTCCTACGAGCAGTACTTC.

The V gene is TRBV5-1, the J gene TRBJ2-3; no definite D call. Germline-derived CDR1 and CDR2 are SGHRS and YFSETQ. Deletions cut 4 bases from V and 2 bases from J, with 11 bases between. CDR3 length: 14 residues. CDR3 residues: CASSPGRPTDTQYF. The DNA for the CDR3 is TGCGCCAGCAGCCCTGGTCGGCCCACAGATACGCAGTATTTT.

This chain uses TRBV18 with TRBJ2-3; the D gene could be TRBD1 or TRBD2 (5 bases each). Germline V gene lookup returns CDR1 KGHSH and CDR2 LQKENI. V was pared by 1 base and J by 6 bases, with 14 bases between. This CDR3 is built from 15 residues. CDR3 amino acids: CASSPLRVGGDTQYF. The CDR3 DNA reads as TGTGCCAGCTCACCACTCAGGGTTGGCGGGGATACGCAGTATTTT.

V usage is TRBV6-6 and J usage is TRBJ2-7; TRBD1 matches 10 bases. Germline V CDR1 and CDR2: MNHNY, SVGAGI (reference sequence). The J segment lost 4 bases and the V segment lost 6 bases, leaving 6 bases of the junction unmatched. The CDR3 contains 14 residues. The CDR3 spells CASSVRDRGYEQYF. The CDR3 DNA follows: TGTGCCAGCAGCGTCCGGGACAGGGGATACGAGCAGTACTTC.

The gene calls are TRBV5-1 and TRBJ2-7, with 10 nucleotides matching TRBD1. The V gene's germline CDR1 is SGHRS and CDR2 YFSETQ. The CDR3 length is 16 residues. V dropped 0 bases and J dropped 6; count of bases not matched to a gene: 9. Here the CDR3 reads CASSLGDRGGLVEQYF. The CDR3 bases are TGCGCCAGCAGCTTGGGGGACAGGGGAGGATTAGTCGAGCAGTACTTC.

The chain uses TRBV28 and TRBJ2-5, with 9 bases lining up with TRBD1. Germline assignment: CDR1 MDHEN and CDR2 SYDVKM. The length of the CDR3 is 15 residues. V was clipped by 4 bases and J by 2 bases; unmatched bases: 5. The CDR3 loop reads CASSWGDRAQETQYF. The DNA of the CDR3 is TGTGCCAGCAGTTGGGGGGACAGGGCGCAAGAGACCCAGTACTTC.